This T cell receptor (beta chain) stems from a study of T cell changes during pregnancy in multiple sclerosis. V shed 0 bases and J 3 bases; nucleotides not matched to a gene: 2. This CDR3 has 13 residues. Germline loops: CDR1 GTSNPN, CDR2 SVGIG (reference sequence). Sequencing was performed with immunoSEQ multiplex PCR; in TCRdb, only in-frame clones are kept and a portion is missing. The sample includes tens of thousands of clones, approximately 90% of them seen just once. The clonotype was recovered from a female donor with multiple sclerosis, enrolled in a pregnancy study. The V call is TRBV30, the J call TRBJ2-7; 7 nucleotides line up with TRBD2. The material was CD8+ T cells from peripheral blood mononuclear cells, obtained in the second trimester of pregnancy. Written as DNA, the CDR3 is TGTGCCTGGAGTGTGGGCGGGGGCTACGAGCAGTACTTC. Residues: CAWSVGGGYEQYF.